The 9 T cell receptor beta chains listed next were all sequenced from one sample in a study of graft-versus-host responses after intestinal transplantation (dated by TCRdb to about 2021). Antigens of these TCRs are unknown. The library came from the immunoSEQ multiplex PCR assay. The source is immuneACCESS, and TCRdb retained only in-frame sequences with V and J called. Part of the clones is not carried over; for the studies checked, unresolved V genes explain less than half of this, and the remainder is unexplained. The sample table shows 35,000 to 50,000 clones, and 90% to 95% are seen once. 0.2% to 0.25% of the sample is taken by the ten largest. The time point label, as the study defines it: cells obtained before transplantation from donor or recipient. The sequencing here drew on unstimulated CD8+ T cells sorted from spleen or lymph node cells, taken before transplant. The source of these receptors is a human donor who was the organ donor for an intestinal transplant.

The chain has TRBV6-5 and TRBJ1-1; maybe TRBD1 (5 bases). The CDR3 length is 15 residues. Between the trimmed V and J ends, which lost 0 bases and 4 bases, there was a span of 12 bases. CDR1 and CDR2 (germline): MNHEY, SVGAGI. CDR3 nucleotides: TGTGCCAGCAGTTACTCGAATCAGGGCACCACTGAAGCTTTCTTT. This sequence encodes CASSYSNQGTTEAFF.

This rearrangement joins TRBV6-1 to TRBJ2-7; TRBD1 matches at 7 bases. The CDR3 runs 18 residues. Trimming took 2 bases from V and 1 from J; bases not matched to a gene: 14. Germline V gives CDR1 MNHNS, CDR2 SASEGT. The CDR3: CASSEYFWVTGMSYEQYF. The CDR3 nucleotides are TGTGCCAGCAGTGAATACTTTTGGGTGACAGGGATGTCCTACGAGCAGTACTTC.

This rearrangement joins TRBV11-2 to TRBJ1-6; 7 bases are shared with TRBD1. This CDR3 is built from 13 residues. CDR1 is SGHAT and CDR2 is FQNNGV in the germline V gene. V shed 4 bases, J shed 10 bases, and the junction held 4 bases outside the gene matches. Written as DNA, the CDR3 is TGTGCCAGCAGCTGGGACAGTGGGTCACCCCTCCACTTT. Its translation is CASSWDSGSPLHF.

The gene calls are TRBV27 and TRBJ2-7; TRBD1 agrees at 8 bases. Per germline, CDR1 MNHEY and CDR2 SMNVEV (reference sequence). J lost 5 bases, V lost 3 bases, and 6 bases had no gene match. The CDR3 consists of 14 residues. CDR3 in DNA: TGTGCCAGCAGTTTTAGCCAGGGGGCTAACGAGCAGTACTTC. Protein sequence: CASSFSQGANEQYF.

This rearrangement joins TRBV10-3 to TRBJ2-7; no firm D call. Germline assignment: CDR1 ENHRY and CDR2 SYGVKD. There are 18 residues in the CDR3. V shed 0 bases and J shed 4 bases, with 22 bases lying between them. The CDR3 here is CAISESGLPPMARYEQYF. The CDR3, as DNA: TGTGCCATCAGTGAGTCGGGTCTCCCTCCTATGGCAAGGTACGAGCAGTACTTC.

V is TRBV27 and J is TRBJ1-1; maybe TRBD1 (5 bases). This CDR3 has 14 residues. Trimming took off 0 bases at V and 5 bases at J, with 10 bases between the two ends. Germline V lookup: CDR1 MNHEY, CDR2 SMNVEV (reference sequence). CDR3 DNA: TGTGCCAGCAGTTTATCAGGGGTTGGGACTGAAGCTTTCTTT. Amino acids: CASSLSGVGTEAFF.

This chain connects TRBV28 to TRBJ1-6; the D is unclear. With 4 bases removed from V and 12 bases from J, the gap between germline ends came to 13 bases. The CDR3 has 13 residues. Germline V gives CDR1 MDHEN, CDR2 SYDVKM. CDR3 nucleotides: TGTGCCAGCAGTTGGGGTGAGGATAGACCCCTCCACTTT. Translation: CASSWGEDRPLHF. The full variable domain, completed using reference TRBV28 and TRBJ1-6, is DVKVTQSSRYLVKRTGEKVFLECVQDMDHENMFWYRQDPGLGLRLIYFSYDVKMKEKGDIPEGYSVSREKKERFSLILESASTNQTSMYLCASSWGEDRPLHFGNGTRLTVT.

This clone has a single count. The rearrangement joins TRBV4-3 to TRBJ2-3; the D is unclear. Looked up from germline, CDR1 is LGHNA and CDR2 is YSLEER. V was shortened by 0 bases and J by 2 bases, with 15 bases between the two germline ends. The CDR3 loop spans 17 amino acids. As DNA, the CDR3 is TGCGCCAGCAGCCAAGATCCCCCCCCCGGCCTCACAGATACGCAGTATTTT. Protein sequence: CASSQDPPPGLTDTQYF.

The chain joins TRBV5-1 to TRBJ2-1, with D possibly being TRBD1 or TRBD2 (5 bases each). Germline V gene lookup returns CDR1 SGHRS and CDR2 YFSETQ. V was clipped by 0 bases and J by 4 bases, with 17 bases between them. There are 17 residues in the CDR3. This CDR3 reads CASSLVNWDGEYNEQFF. The CDR3 DNA sequence: TGCGCCAGCAGCTTGGTTAATTGGGACGGGGAATACAATGAGCAGTTCTTC.